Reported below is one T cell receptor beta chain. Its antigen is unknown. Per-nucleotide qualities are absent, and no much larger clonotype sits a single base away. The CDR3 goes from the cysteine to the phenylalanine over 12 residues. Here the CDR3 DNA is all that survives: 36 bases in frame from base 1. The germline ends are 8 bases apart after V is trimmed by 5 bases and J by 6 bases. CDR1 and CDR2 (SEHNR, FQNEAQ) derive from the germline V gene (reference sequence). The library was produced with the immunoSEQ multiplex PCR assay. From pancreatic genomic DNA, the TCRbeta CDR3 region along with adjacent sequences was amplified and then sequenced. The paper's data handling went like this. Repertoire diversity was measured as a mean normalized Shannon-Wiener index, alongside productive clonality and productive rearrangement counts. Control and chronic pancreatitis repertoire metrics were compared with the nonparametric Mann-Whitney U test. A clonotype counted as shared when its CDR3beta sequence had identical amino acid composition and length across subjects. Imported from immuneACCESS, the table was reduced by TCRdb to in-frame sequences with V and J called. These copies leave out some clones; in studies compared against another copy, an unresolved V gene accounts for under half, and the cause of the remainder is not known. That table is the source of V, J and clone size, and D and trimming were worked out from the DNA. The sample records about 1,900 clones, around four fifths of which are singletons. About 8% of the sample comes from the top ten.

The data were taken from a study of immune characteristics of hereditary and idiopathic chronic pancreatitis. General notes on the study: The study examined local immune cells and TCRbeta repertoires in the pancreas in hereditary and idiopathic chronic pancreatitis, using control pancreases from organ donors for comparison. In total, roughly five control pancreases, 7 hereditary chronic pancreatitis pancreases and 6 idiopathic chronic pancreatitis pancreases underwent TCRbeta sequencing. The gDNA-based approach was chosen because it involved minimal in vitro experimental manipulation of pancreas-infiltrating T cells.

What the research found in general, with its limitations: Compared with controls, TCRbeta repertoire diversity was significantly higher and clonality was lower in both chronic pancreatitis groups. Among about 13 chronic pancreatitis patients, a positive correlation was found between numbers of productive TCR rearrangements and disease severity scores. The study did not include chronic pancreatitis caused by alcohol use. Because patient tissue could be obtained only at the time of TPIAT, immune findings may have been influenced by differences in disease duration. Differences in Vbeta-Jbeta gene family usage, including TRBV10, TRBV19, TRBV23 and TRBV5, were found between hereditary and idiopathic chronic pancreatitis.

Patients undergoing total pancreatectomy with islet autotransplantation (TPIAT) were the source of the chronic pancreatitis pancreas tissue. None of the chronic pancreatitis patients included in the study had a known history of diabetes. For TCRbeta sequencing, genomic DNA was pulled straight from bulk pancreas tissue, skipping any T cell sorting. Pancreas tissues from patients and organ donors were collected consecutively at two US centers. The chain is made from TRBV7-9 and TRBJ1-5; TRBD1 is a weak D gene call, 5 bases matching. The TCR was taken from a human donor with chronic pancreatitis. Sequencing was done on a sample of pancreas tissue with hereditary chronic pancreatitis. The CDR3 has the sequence CASSDGGQPQHF. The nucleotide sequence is TGTGCCAGCAGCGACGGGGGTCAGCCCCAGCATTTT. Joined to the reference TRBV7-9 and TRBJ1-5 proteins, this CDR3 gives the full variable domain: DTGVSQNPRHKITKRGQNVTFRCDPISEHNRLYWYRQTLGQGPEFLTYFQNEAQLEKSRLLSDRFSAERPKGSFSTLEIQRTEQGDSAMYLCASSDGGQPQHFGDGTRLSIL.